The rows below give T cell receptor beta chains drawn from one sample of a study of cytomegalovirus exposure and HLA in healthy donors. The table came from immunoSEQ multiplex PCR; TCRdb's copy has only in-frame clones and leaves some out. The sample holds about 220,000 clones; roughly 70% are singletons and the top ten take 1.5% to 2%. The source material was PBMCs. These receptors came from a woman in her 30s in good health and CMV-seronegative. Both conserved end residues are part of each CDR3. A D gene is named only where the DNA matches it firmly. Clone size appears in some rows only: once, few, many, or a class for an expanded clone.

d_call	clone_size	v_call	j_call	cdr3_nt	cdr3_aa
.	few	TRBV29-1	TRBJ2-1	TGCAGCGTTTTGCCGGACTCCTCTATCGATGAGCAGTTCTTC	CSVLPDSSIDEQFF
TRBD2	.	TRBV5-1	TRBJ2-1	TGCGCCAGCAGCAACAGACTAGCGGGAGCGGTTGATGAGCAGTTCTTC	CASSNRLAGAVDEQFF
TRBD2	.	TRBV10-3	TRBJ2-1	TGTGCCACCCTAAGGGGACTAGAGGCTGATGAGCAGTTCTTC	CATLRGLEADEQFF
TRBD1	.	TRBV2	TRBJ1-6	TGTGCCAGCAGTGAAAGGTCCGGGACAGTCAATTCACCCCTCCACTTT	CASSERSGTVNSPLHF
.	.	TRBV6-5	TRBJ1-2	TGTGCCAGCAGACGAAGGGGGTTAAGCTATGGCTACAACTTC	CASRRRGLSYGYNF
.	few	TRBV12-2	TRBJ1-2	TGTGCAAGTCGTACAAACAGGGGCAGTGGCTACACCTTC	CASRTNRGSGYTF
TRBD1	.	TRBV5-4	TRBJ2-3	TGTGCCAGCAGCTTGACAGGGGGCGGCACAGATACGCAGTATTTT	CASSLTGGGTDTQYF
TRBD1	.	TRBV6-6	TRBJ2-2	TGTGCCAGCAAGGGGGCGGGTTCGAACACCGGGGAGCTGTTTTTT	CASKGAGSNTGELFF
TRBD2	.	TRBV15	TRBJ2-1	TGTGCCACCAAGAGCGGGAGGGCCCACAATGAGCAGTTCTTC	CATKSGRAHNEQFF
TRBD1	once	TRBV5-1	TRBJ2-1	TGCGCCAGCAGCTACGGGGGGACAGGGGACAATGAGCAGTTCTTC	CASSYGGTGDNEQFF
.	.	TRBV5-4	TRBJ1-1	TGTGCCAGCAGCTTGAACGCCGCGGGGGAGACTGAAGCTTTCTTT	CASSLNAAGETEAFF
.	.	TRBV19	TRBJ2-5	TGTGCCAGTAGGCGGGGCGGGCAAGAGACCCAGTACTTC	CASRRGGQETQYF
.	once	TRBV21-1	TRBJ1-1	TGTGCCAGCAGCTCGTGGGCATGCCTGTCCATGAACACTGAAGCTTTCTTT	CASSSWACLSMNTEAFF
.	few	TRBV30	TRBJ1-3	TGTGCCTGGAGTGTAGGACTCTCTGGAAACACCATATATTTT	CAWSVGLSGNTIYF
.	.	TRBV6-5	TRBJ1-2	TGTGCCAGCAGTTTACCGACAGGTGGTCGCAACTATGGCTACACCTTC	CASSLPTGGRNYGYTF
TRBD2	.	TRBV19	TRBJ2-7	TGTGCCAGTAGTCCGGGGACTAGCGGCTACGAGCAGTACTTC	CASSPGTSGYEQYF
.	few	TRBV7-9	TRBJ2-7	TGTGCCAGCAGCCCCAGGGATTCACACGAGCAGTACTTC	CASSPRDSHEQYF